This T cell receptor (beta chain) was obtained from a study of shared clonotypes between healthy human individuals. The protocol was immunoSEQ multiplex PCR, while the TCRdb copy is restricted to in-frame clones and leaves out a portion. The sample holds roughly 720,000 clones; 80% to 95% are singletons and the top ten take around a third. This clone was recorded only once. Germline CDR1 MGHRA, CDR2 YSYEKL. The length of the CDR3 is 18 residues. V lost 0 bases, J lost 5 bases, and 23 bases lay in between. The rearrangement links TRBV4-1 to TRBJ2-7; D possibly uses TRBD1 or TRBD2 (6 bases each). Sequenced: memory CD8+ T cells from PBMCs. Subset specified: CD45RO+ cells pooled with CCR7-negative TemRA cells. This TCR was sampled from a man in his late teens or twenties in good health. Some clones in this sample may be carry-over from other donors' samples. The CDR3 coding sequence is TGCGCCAGCAGCCAAGATCGGCTAGAAGGGGGGCCTGAGGACGAGCAGTACTTC. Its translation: CASSQDRLEGGPEDEQYF.